This TCR beta chain was observed in a study of shared clonotypes between healthy human individuals. Study-level points and caveats: Naive subsets generally had larger estimated richness than memory subsets. It was observed that roughly 5.1% of naive CD4 clonotypes were shared across a few donors.

A word on this clone: Antigen unknown.

The CDR3 is 13 amino acids. Per the germline V gene, CDR1 is SGHRS and CDR2 is YFSETQ. V was cut by 4 bases and J by 5 bases, with 12 bases left in between. Using immunoSEQ multiplex PCR, the repertoire was profiled, and TCRdb retains in-frame clones only, with some absent. This table holds some 2,100,000 clones, around 95% found once. The sequenced sample was naive CD4+ T cells sorted from blood. Indicated subset: CD45RA+ positively selected. This receptor was taken from a man aged 18 to 29 in good health. This sequence joins TRBV5-1 and TRBJ2-5, with no clear D. The CDR3 DNA follows: TGCGCCAGCAGCGTCGGAGTGGAGGAGACCCAGTACTTC. The encoded protein is CASSVGVEETQYF.